This T cell receptor beta chain originates from a study of cytomegalovirus exposure and HLA in healthy donors. On the study more broadly: The study placed around 80% of its approximately 360 genotyped donors in the Caucasian-associated ancestry cluster. Study outcomes and limitations: Most sequenced TCRs were rare (though some public TCRs occurred in many donors). The authors excluded some V segments, including TRBV6-2 and TRBV6-3, as indistinguishable.

V lost 6 bases to trimming and J lost 4 bases, with 9 bases between them. This CDR3 comprises 12 residues. Germline V CDR1 and CDR2: SEHNR, FQNEAQ (reference sequence). Comment on this clone: The antigen is undetermined.

The PCR used 60 Vbeta and 13 Jbeta primers. TCRdb's copy holds only in-frame clones and misses some; the assay was immunoSEQ multiplex PCR. The repertoire holds 100,000 to 150,000 clones, with roughly 79% as singletons. The chain has TRBV7-9 and TRBJ1-2, with D possibly TRBD1 on 5 matching bases. Sequenced: PBMCs. This clonotype originated in a woman aged 50 to 65 in good health and CMV-seronegative. The CDR3 DNA is TGTGCCAGCAGGGGGGGTTTCTATGGCTACACCTTC. Protein sequence: CASRGGFYGYTF.